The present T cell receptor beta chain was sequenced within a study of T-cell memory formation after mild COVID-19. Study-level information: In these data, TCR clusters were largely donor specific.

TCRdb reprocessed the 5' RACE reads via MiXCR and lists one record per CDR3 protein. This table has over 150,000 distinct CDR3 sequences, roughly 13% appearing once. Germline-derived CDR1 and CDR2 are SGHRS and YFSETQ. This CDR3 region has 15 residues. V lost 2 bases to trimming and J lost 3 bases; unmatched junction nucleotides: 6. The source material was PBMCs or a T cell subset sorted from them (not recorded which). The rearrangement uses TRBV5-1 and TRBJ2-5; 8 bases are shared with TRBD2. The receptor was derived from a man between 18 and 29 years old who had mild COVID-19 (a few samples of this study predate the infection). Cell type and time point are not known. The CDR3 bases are TGCGCCAGCAGCTTCTACGGGGGGGTCGAAGAGACCCAGTACTTC. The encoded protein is CASSFYGGVEETQYF.